One sample yielded the 31 T cell receptor beta chains listed below, sequenced in a study of CD8 T cells in ankylosing spondylitis. TCRdb redid the calling of the 5' RACE reads with MiXCR, one entry per CDR3 protein. The sample contains nearly 250,000 distinct CDR3 sequences, 30% to 40% of which appear only once. Source material: blood, either unsorted or a sorted T cell fraction (not recorded which). All receptors derive from a male donor with ankylosing spondylitis or in good health (not recorded which).

The V and J genes are TRBV29-1 and TRBJ2-7; 9 bases are a match to TRBD2. CDR1 is SQVTM and CDR2 is ANQGSEA in the germline V gene. V shed 5 bases and J 7 bases; nucleotides not matched to a gene: 12. This CDR3 comprises 14 residues. CDR3 in amino acids: CSVLGAGGRGEQYF. The CDR3 DNA sequence: TGCAGCGTTCTGGGAGCGGGGGGCCGGGGGGAGCAGTACTTC.

The chain couples TRBV5-6 to TRBJ2-5; D unresolved. Trimming pared 2 bases from V and 0 bases from J, leaving 11 bases between. Germline V gene data show CDR1 as SGHDT and CDR2 as YYEEEE. The CDR3 contains 15 residues. CDR3 sequence reads: CASSLGFLHQETQYF. The CDR3 nucleotides read TGTGCCAGCAGCTTAGGGTTTCTGCACCAAGAGACCCAGTACTTC. Full variable domain (missing parts from reference TRBV5-6 and TRBJ2-5): DAGVTQSPTHLIKTRGQQVTLRCSPKSGHDTVSWYQQALGQGPQFIFQYYEEEERQRGNFPDRFSGHQFPNYSSELNVNALLLGDSALYLCASSLGFLHQETQYFGPGTRLLVL.

A few counts support this clonotype. This chain links TRBV10-3 with TRBJ2-7; TRBD2 matches 8 bases. The CDR3 extends over 16 amino acids. In germline, CDR1 is ENHRY, CDR2 SYGVKD. Trimming cost V 2 bases and J 2 bases; bases outside gene matches: 8. CDR3 region: CAISEPFGLAPYEQYF. In nucleotides, the CDR3 is TGTGCCATCAGTGAGCCCTTCGGACTAGCCCCCTACGAGCAGTACTTC.

This clonotype appeared a few times. The chain couples TRBV5-1 to TRBJ1-6, with D possibly matching TRBD1 (6 bases). The germline V and J ends were trimmed by 0 bases and 8 bases, with 12 bases remaining between them. The CDR3 loop spans 15 amino acids. The germline V gene has CDR1 SGHRS and CDR2 YFSETQ. The CDR3 loop is CASSLAQGSDSPLHF. The CDR3 DNA reads as TGCGCCAGCAGCTTGGCTCAGGGGAGCGATTCACCCCTCCACTTT.

This clonotype was observed a handful of times. The chain carries TRBV6-5 and TRBJ2-7; 7 positions agree with TRBD1. The junction had 6 bases not matched to a gene; V was cut back by 0 bases and J by 1 base. Germline-derived CDR1 and CDR2 are MNHEY and SVGAGI. The CDR3 extends over 16 amino acids. In DNA form, the CDR3 reads TGTGCCAGCAGTTACTCAACAGGGGAGAGGTCCTACGAGCAGTACTTC. As protein: CASSYSTGERSYEQYF.

The CDR3 spells CSAKSFGSSYNEQFF. The CDR3 bases are TGCAGTGCTAAATCGTTCGGGAGCTCCTACAATGAGCAGTTCTTC. The genes are TRBV20-1 and TRBJ2-1; D may be TRBD2 (6 bases). This CDR3 is 15 amino acids long. The germline V gene has CDR1 DFQATT and CDR2 SNEGSKA (reference sequence). Trimming pared 4 bases from V and 0 bases from J, leaving 13 bases between.

V gene TRBV24-1 combines with J gene TRBJ2-3; D remains unclear. From germline, CDR1 is KGHDR and CDR2 SFDVKD. This CDR3 contains 17 residues. V lost 2 bases, J lost 6 bases, and 20 bases lay in between. CDR3 sequence (DNA): TGTGCCACCAGTGATTCCAACACCCTTCACCCAATGGATACGCAGTATTTT. This sequence encodes CATSDSNTLHPMDTQYF.

The chain carries TRBV11-1 and TRBJ2-1, with D possibly being TRBD2 (6 bases). V was shortened by 1 base and J by 4 bases, with 17 bases between the two germline ends. The CDR3 sequence is 17 residues long. Germline values: CDR1 SGHAT, CDR2 FQDESV (reference sequence). This CDR3 reads CASSLGAARDGYNEQFF. The CDR3 coding sequence is TGTGCCAGCAGCTTAGGAGCCGCGCGGGACGGATACAATGAGCAGTTCTTC.

The chain uses TRBV5-5 and TRBJ2-5; the D call may be TRBD1 or TRBD2 (7 bases each). Germline V gene data show CDR1 as SGHKS and CDR2 as YYEKEE (reference sequence). This CDR3 contains 15 residues. V was shortened by 6 bases and J by 2 bases, with 17 bases between the two germline ends. The CDR3 here is CASTGAGGGQETQYF. Written as DNA, the CDR3 is TGTGCCAGCACGGGAGCAGGGGGGGGACAAGAGACCCAGTACTTC.

Only a few counts were recorded for this clonotype. The chain joins TRBV20-1 to TRBJ2-3; TRBD1 is a possible D gene (6 bases). CDR1 is DFQATT, CDR2 SNEGSKA, per germline (reference sequence). This CDR3 has 15 amino acids. V dropped 6 bases and J dropped 2 bases, with 18 bases sitting between them. CDR3 sequence (DNA): TGCAGTGCGCGTCCGGGCGTGGGGGCCACAGATACGCAGTATTTT. Translation gives CSARPGVGATDTQYF.

V and J are TRBV7-9 and TRBJ2-7; TRBD1 matches at 9 bases. CDR1 SEHNR and CDR2 FQNEAQ come from the germline V gene (reference sequence). V lost 3 bases, J lost 7 bases, and 10 bases stayed unmatched. The CDR3 is 15 amino acids. The CDR3 bases are TGTGCCAGCAGCTTGGGTGGACAGGGGCCGGGAGAGCAGTACTTC. As protein: CASSLGGQGPGEQYF.

This sequence joins TRBV10-3 and TRBJ2-1; TRBD2 is a possible D gene (5 bases). In germline, CDR1 is ENHRY, CDR2 SYGVKD. The length of the CDR3 is 12 residues. Between the trimmed V and J ends, which lost 5 bases and 8 bases, there was a span of 10 bases. CDR3 sequence reads: CAISREPDEQFF. The CDR3 DNA is TGTGCCATCAGTCGGGAACCCGATGAGCAGTTCTTC.

The J gene is TRBJ1-4, the V gene TRBV28; possibly TRBD1 for D (5 bases). CDR3 length: 15 amino acids. Trimming left V 3 bases short and J 0 bases short, with 8 bases between. The V gene's germline CDR1 is MDHEN and CDR2 SYDVKM. The chain's CDR3 is CASSFHRSTNEKLFF. CDR3 DNA sequence: TGTGCCAGCAGTTTCCACAGGTCAACTAATGAAAAACTGTTTTTT.

V and J are TRBV20-1 and TRBJ1-1, with D possibly TRBD1 on 6 matching bases. The germline V and J ends were trimmed by 3 bases and 1 base, with 12 bases remaining between them. Per the germline V gene, CDR1 is DFQATT and CDR2 is SNEGSKA (reference sequence). The CDR3 is 14 residues long. The CDR3 spells CSASGGVGNTEAFF. In nucleotides, the CDR3 is TGCAGTGCTAGTGGGGGCGTTGGGAACACTGAAGCTTTCTTT.

This clonotype was counted between two and nine times. The chain employs TRBV29-1 and TRBJ1-1, with D perhaps matching TRBD1 (6 bases). V lost 6 bases and J lost 1, with 24 bases in between. The length of the CDR3 is 17 residues. Per the germline V gene, CDR1 is SQVTM and CDR2 is ANQGSEA. CDR3 in amino acids: CSVDPNRATDRNTEAFF. In DNA, the CDR3 is TGCAGCGTGGACCCGAACAGGGCTACAGATCGGAACACTGAAGCTTTCTTT. The complete variable domain, with remaining parts taken from reference TRBV29-1 and TRBJ1-1, reads SAVISQKPSRDICQRGTSLTIQCQVDSQVTMMFWYRQQPGQSLTLIATANQGSEATYESGFVIDKFPISRPNLTFSTLTVSNMSPEDSSIYLCSVDPNRATDRNTEAFFGQGTRLTVV.

J is TRBJ2-1 and V is TRBV5-1; 13 bases line up with TRBD2. Germline lookup yields CDR1 SGHRS and CDR2 YFSETQ. V shed 4 bases and J 9 bases; nucleotides not matched to a gene: 7. The CDR3 totals 15 residues. The DNA of the CDR3 is TGCGCCAGCAGCCGAACTAGCGGGGGGGCCATTGAGCAGTTCTTC. Its translation is CASSRTSGGAIEQFF.

The chain is built from TRBV18 and TRBJ2-7; 7 bases fit TRBD1. Trimming removed 1 base from V and 4 bases from J; junction bases left unmatched: 1. This CDR3 has 13 residues. From germline, CDR1 is KGHSH and CDR2 LQKENI. This CDR3 reads CASSPQQGYEQYF. CDR3 nucleotide sequence: TGTGCCAGCTCACCACAACAGGGGTACGAGCAGTACTTC.

The chain joins TRBV7-9 to TRBJ2-1; D remains unclear. V was cut by 3 bases and J by 5 bases, with 17 bases left in between. Germline CDR1 SEHNR, CDR2 FQNEAQ (reference sequence). This CDR3 has 16 residues. The CDR3 spells CASSFRYVTPDNEQFF. The DNA of the CDR3 is TGTGCCAGCAGCTTTAGGTATGTCACCCCCGACAATGAGCAGTTCTTC.

This sequence joins TRBV27 and TRBJ1-5; 7 bases match TRBD1. Germline V gene lookup returns CDR1 MNHEY and CDR2 SMNVEV (reference sequence). This CDR3 region has 14 residues. The ends lost 6 bases at V and 7 bases at J; junction bases unmatched: 9. The CDR3: CASSLTGIGQPQHF. CDR3 nucleotide sequence: TGTGCCAGCAGCCTGACAGGGATTGGCCAGCCCCAGCATTTT.

The rearrangement links TRBV4-1 to TRBJ1-2; D unclear. V lost 5 bases, J lost 1 base, and 11 bases lay in between. CDR3 size: 14 residues. The germline CDR1 and CDR2 sequences are MGHRA and YSYEKL. This chain's CDR3 is CASSVGRFNYGYTF. In nucleotides, the CDR3 is TGCGCCAGCAGCGTCGGACGGTTTAACTATGGCTACACCTTC.

This clonotype was counted only a few times. The CDR3 DNA follows: TGCAGTGCTAGAACTAGCGGGGTTTTAGAGACCCAGTACTTC. Residues: CSARTSGVLETQYF. The chain combines TRBV20-1 with TRBJ2-5, with 10 nucleotides matching TRBD2. The trim removed 2 bases at V and 4 bases at J, leaving 4 bases unmatched. The CDR3 has 14 residues. Germline V gene lookup returns CDR1 DFQATT and CDR2 SNEGSKA (reference sequence).

This chain connects TRBV29-1 to TRBJ2-3, with TRBD1 matching 7 bases. V shed 6 bases, J shed 5 bases, and the junction held 11 bases outside the gene matches. The CDR3 is 14 amino acids. Germline CDR1 and CDR2: SQVTM and ANQGSEA. The CDR3 sequence is CSVYRGYHGDTQYF. For the CDR3, the DNA is TGCAGCGTCTACAGGGGATACCACGGAGATACGCAGTATTTT.

This clonotype was detected a few times. The chain is built from TRBV6-2 or TRBV6-3 and TRBJ2-5; D is uncertain. Germline V gives CDR1 MNHEY, CDR2 SVGEGT. The V end was cut by 5 bases, the J end by 4 bases, with 11 bases between. There are 13 residues in the CDR3. CDR3 loop: CASSRQERETQYF. Written as DNA, the CDR3 is TGTGCCAGCAGTCGGCAGGAGAGAGAGACCCAGTACTTC.

The V and J genes are TRBV2 and TRBJ1-2; TRBD1 matches 7 bases. J was trimmed by 6 bases and V by 10 bases; bases with no gene match: 5. Germline V gene lookup returns CDR1 SNHLY and CDR2 FYNNEI. This CDR3 has 11 residues. The CDR3 loop is CATQTGNGYTF. The CDR3 bases are TGTGCCACCCAGACAGGGAATGGCTACACCTTC.

The rearrangement uses TRBV5-1 and TRBJ2-5; no reliable D call. CDR1 is SGHRS and CDR2 is YFSETQ in the germline V gene. V was clipped by 4 bases and J by 2 bases, with 15 bases between them. CDR3 size: 15 residues. The CDR3 loop reads CASSAAGPLQETQYF. CDR3 DNA sequence: TGCGCCAGCAGCGCCGCCGGGCCACTACAAGAGACCCAGTACTTC.

The rearrangement uses TRBV28 and TRBJ2-2; D possibly corresponds to TRBD1 (5 bases). The CDR3 has 15 residues. CDR1 and CDR2 (germline): MDHEN, SYDVKM. Trimming shortened V by 11 bases and J by 0 bases, and 16 bases separated the two germline ends. The DNA for the CDR3 is TGTGCCGGCAAAACAGGCCCCACGAACACCGGGGAGCTGTTTTTT. Translation: CAGKTGPTNTGELFF.

This chain connects TRBV7-8 to TRBJ2-7, with D perhaps TRBD1 (5 bases). V lost 5 bases, J lost 2 bases, and 16 bases lay in between. This CDR3 is built from 15 residues. Looked up from germline, CDR1 is SGHVS and CDR2 is FQNEAQ. Here the CDR3 reads CASSARPGHTYEQYF. The CDR3 nucleotides read TGTGCCAGCAGCGCGAGACCAGGACATACCTACGAGCAGTACTTC.

This clonotype was counted a few times. The chain combines TRBV20-1 with TRBJ1-5, with D possibly matching TRBD1 (6 bases). The CDR3 is 13 residues long. The germline CDR1 and CDR2 sequences are DFQATT and SNEGSKA (reference sequence). Trimming removed 5 bases from V and 4 bases from J, with 12 bases in between. Written as DNA, the CDR3 is TGCAGTGCTGGGGGGCCTAGTAATCAGCCCCAGCATTTT. This translates into CSAGGPSNQPQHF.

This chain links TRBV12-3 or TRBV12-4 with TRBJ2-1; possibly TRBD1 for D (5 bases). V lost 5 bases and J 7 bases, leaving 9 bases between the germline ends. The CDR3 length is 12 residues. The CDR3 region has the DNA TGTGCCAGCAGTGGGGCCTTTAATGAGCAGTTCTTC. As protein: CASSGAFNEQFF.

The chain is built from TRBV30 and TRBJ2-3, with TRBD2 as a possible D gene (5 bases). The V gene lost 4 bases and the J gene lost 0 bases, with 11 bases spanning the gap. The CDR3 loop spans 14 amino acids. Germline loops: CDR1 GTSNPN, CDR2 SVGIG (reference sequence). The CDR3 sequence is CAWIPRTSTDTQYF. For the CDR3, the DNA is TGTGCCTGGATCCCGCGGACTAGCACAGATACGCAGTATTTT.

This clonotype has a handful of counts. J is TRBJ2-7 and V is TRBV20-1; 8 nucleotides align to TRBD1. The CDR3 has 15 residues. The germline V gene has CDR1 DFQATT and CDR2 SNEGSKA (reference sequence). V lost 5 bases and J lost 2; bases outside the gene matches: 11. The CDR3 sequence: CSALKQGVGTYEQYF. DNA for the CDR3: TGCAGTGCTTTAAAACAGGGGGTCGGAACCTACGAGCAGTACTTC.